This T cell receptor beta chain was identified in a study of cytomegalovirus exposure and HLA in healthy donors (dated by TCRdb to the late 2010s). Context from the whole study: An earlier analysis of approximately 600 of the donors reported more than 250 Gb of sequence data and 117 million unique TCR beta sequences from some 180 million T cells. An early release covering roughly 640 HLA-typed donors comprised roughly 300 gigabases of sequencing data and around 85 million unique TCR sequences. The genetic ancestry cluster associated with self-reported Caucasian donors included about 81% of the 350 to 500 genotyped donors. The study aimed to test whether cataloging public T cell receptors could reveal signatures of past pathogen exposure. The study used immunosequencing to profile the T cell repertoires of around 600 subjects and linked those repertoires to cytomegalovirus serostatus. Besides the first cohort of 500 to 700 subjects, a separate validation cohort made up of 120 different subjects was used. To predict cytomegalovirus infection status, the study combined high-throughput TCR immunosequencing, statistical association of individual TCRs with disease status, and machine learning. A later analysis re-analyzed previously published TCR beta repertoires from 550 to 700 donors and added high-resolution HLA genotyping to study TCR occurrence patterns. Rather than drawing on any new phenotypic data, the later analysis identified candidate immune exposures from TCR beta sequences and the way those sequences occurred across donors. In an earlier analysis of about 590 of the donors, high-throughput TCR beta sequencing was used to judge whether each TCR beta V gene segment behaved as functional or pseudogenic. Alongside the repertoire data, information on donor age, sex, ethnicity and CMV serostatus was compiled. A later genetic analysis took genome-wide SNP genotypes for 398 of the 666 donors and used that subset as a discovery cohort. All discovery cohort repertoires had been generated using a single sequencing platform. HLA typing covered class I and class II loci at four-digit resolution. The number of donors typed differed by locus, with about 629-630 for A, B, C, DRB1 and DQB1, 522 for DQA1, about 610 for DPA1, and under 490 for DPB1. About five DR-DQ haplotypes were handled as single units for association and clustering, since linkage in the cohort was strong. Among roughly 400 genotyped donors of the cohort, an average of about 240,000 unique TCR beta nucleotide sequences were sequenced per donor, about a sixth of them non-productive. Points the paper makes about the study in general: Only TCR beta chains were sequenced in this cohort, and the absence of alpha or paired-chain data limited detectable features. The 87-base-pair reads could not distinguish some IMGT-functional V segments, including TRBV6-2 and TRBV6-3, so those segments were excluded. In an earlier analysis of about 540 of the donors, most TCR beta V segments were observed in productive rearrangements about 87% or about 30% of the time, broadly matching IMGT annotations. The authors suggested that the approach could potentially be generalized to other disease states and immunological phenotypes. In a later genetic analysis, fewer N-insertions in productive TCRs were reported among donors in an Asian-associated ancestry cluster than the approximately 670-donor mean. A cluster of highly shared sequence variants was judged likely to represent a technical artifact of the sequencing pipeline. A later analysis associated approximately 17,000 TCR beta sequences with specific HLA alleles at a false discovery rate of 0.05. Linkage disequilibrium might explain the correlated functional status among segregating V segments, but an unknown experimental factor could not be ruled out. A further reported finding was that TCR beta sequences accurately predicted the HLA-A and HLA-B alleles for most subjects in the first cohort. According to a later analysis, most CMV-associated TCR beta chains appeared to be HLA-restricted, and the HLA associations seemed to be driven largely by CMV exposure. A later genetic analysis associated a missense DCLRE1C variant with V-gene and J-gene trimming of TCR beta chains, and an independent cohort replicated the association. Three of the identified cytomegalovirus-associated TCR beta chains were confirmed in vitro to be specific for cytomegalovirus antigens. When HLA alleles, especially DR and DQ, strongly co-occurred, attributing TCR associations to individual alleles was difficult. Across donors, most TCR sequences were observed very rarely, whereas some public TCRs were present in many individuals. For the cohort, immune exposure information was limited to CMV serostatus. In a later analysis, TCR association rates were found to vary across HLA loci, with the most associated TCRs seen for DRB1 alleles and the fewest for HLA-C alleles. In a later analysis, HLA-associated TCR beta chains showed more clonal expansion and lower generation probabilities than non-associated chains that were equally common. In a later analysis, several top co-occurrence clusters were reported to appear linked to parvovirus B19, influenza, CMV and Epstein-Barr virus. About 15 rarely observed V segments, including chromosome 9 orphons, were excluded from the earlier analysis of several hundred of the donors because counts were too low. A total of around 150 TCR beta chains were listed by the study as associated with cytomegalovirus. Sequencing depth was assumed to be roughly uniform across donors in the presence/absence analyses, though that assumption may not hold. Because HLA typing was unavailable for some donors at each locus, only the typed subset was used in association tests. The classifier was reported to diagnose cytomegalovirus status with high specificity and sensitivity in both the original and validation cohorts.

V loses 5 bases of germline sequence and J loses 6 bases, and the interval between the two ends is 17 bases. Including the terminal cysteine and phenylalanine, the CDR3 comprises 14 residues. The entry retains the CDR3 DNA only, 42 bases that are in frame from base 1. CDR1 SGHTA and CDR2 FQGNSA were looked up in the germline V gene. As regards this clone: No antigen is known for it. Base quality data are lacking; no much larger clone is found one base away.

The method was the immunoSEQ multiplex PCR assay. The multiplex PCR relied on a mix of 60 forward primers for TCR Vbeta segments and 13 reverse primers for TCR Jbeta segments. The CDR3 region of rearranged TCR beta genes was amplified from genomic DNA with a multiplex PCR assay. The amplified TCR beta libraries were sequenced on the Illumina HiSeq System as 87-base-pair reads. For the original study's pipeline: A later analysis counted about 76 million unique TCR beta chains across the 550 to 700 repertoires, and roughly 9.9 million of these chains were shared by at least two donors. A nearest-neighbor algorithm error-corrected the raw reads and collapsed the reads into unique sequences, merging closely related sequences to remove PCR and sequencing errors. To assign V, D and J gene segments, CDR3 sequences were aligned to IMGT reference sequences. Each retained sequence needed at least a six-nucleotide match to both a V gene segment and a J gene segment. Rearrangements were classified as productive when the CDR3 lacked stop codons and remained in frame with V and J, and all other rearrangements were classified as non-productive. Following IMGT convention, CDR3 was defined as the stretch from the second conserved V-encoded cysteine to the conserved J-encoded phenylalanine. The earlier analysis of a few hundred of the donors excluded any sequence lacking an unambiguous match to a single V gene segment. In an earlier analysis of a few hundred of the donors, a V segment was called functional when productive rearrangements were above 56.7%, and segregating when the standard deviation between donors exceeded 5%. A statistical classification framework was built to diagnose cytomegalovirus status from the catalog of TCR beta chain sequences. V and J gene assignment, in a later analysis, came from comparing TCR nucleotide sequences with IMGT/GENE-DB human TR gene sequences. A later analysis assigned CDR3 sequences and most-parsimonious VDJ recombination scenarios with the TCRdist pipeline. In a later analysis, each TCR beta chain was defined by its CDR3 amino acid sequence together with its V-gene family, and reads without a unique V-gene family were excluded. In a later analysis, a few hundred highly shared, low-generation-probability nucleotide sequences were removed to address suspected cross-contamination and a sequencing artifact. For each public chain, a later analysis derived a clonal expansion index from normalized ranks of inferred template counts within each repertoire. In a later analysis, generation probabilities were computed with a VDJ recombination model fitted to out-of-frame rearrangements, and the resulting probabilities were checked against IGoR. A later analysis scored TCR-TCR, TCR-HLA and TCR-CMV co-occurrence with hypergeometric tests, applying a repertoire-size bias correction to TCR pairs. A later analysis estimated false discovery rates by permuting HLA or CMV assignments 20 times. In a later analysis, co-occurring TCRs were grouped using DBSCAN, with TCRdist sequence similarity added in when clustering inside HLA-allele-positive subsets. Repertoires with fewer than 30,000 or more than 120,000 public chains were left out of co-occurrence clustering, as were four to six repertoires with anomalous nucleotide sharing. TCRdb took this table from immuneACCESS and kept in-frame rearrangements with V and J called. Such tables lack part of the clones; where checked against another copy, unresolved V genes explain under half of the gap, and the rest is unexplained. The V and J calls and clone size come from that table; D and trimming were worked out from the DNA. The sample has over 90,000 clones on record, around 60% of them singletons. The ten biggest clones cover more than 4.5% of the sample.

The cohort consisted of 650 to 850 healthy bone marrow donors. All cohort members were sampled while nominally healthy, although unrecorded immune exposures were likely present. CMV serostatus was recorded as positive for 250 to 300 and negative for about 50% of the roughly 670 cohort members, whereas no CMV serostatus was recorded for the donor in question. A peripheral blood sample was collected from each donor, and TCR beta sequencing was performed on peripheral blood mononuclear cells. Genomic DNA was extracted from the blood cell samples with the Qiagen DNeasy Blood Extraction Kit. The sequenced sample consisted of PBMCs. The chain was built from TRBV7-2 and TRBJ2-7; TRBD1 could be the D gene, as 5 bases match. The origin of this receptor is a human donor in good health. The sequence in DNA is TGTGCCAGCAGCCCCCCCCCAGGGCGGAGCGAGCAGTACTTC. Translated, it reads CASSPPPGRSEQYF.